Following are 2 T cell receptor beta chains from one sample sequenced in a study of identical twins. MiXCR, run by TCRdb on the 5' RACE reads, gives a single entry per CDR3 protein. The table lists hundreds of thousands of distinct CDR3 sequences, 6.1% of them singletons. Sequences were obtained from naive T cells sorted from blood. All receptors derive from a young man in good health.

This clonotype was recorded many times. The chain is built from TRBV10-3 and TRBJ1-4; TRBD1 matches 9 bases. V gave up 0 bases and J gave up 7 bases; unmatched junction bases: 3. This CDR3 comprises 15 residues. The germline gives CDR1 ENHRY, CDR2 SYGVKD. The CDR3 coding sequence is TGTGCCATCAGTGAGTCGAACAGGGGGCTTGAAAAACTGTTTTTT. Amino acid sequence: CAISESNRGLEKLFF.

V gene TRBV15 combines with J gene TRBJ2-7, with D possibly TRBD2 on 6 matching bases. Per the germline V gene, CDR1 is LNHNV and CDR2 is YYDKDF (reference sequence). The CDR3 spans 15 residues. Trimming shortened V by 2 bases and J by 2 bases, and 13 bases separated the two germline ends. The CDR3 sequence is CATSRSLAEPYEQYF. CDR3 nucleotide sequence: TGTGCCACCAGCAGAAGCTTAGCGGAACCCTACGAGCAGTACTTC.